Sequencing of this T cell receptor (beta chain) was carried out in a study of regulatory T cells in long-lasting Graves disease (dated by TCRdb to the early 2020s). Background for the entire study: Persistent Graves' disease was defined as antithyroid drug treatment for over 5 years with persistently positive TSH receptor autoantibodies. Peripheral blood TCR sequencing and RNA sequencing compared persistent Graves' disease patients with newly diagnosed Graves' disease patients. The study was conducted in China and was registered as a clinical trial. A total of about 35 samples underwent TCR sequencing, from 13 patients with persistent Graves' disease and roughly 20 patients with newly diagnosed Graves' disease. Antithyroid drugs had been taken for 10 to 13 years on average by persistent Graves' disease patients in the clinical cohort.

Overall study outcomes, separate from this receptor: Because the primary lesion, thyroid tissue, could not be accessed, the study looked at peripheral blood alone. Persistent disease showed preferential use of TRBV28, TRBJ1-2 and TRBJ2-5, whereas newly diagnosed disease favored TRBV20-1 and TRBJ2-1. Sequencing and analysis were limited to the TCR beta chain. A larger number of public clonotypes was shared among persistent patients (fewer than 3,000) than among newly diagnosed patients (about 990). The authors acknowledged the small sample size as a limitation that may reduce accuracy. Persistent Graves' disease patients showed lower TCR Shannon entropy and fewer highly expanded clones than newly diagnosed patients, suggesting clonal expansion.

Comment on this clonotype: Its antigen remains undetermined. No quality values exist for individual bases; no much larger clone is one base distant.

Receptor libraries were prepared by multiplex PCR. The sequencing machine was an Illumina HiSeq 4000. iRepertoire HTBI primers and Arm-PCR amplification of CDR3 regions were used to construct TCR beta libraries. Before sequencing, the PCR products underwent gel purification. In the original analysis: Gene usage analysis of CDR3 amino acid clonotypes used the roughly 60 TRBV and 14 TRBJ segments found across samples. COPE and FqMerger were used to merge the filtered high-quality paired reads into contigs. BLAST was used to align contigs to IMGT TRBV, TRBD and TRBJ reference genes, and CDR3 was defined according to IMGT. Clonotypes above 0.1% frequency were classified as highly expanded clones. Repertoire diversity was measured by Shannon entropy, and V-J evenness by the Gini coefficient. A clonotype was considered public if more than one individual shared it. The public reads were quality trimmed at Q25 with fastp and then assembled into clones with MiXCR by TCRdb, keeping productive beta chains. Rows are combined by CDR3 protein, so each entry shows the most common genes and DNA. Clone size and V and J calls follow TCRdb, not the original study. The sample records around 340,000 distinct CDR3 sequences, roughly a fifth of which are singletons. Together, the top ten hold 29% of the sample.

CDR1 and CDR2, looked up from the germline V gene, are SGHTA and FQGNSA. The cysteine opens and the phenylalanine closes a CDR3 of 17 amino acids. The sequence is cut down to CDR3 DNA, 51 bases in frame from base 1. The germline ends are 19 bases apart after V is trimmed by 4 bases and J by 3 bases. What the time point label conveys for this sample: persistent/refractory GD, antithyroid drugs over 5 years with positive TRAb. For both TCR sequencing and RNA sequencing, RNA was extracted from PBMCs in TRIzol. Graves' disease was diagnosed according to American Thyroid Association guidelines. Patients for the study were recruited at an endocrinology department in Xi'an, China. Each patient gave around 9.2 milliliters of peripheral blood, collected in an EDTA anticoagulant tube. Ficoll Paque Plus density gradient separation was used to isolate PBMCs, and no additional T cell sorting was done. An Agilent 2100 Bioanalyzer and agarose gel were used to assess RNA quality, and a NanoDrop 2000 was used to measure RNA concentration.

The chain employs TRBV7-2 and TRBJ2-1; the D gene is perhaps TRBD2, from 7 matching bases. The material sequenced was peripheral blood mononuclear cells (PBMCs), taken when the disease was refractory, from a patient treated with antithyroid drugs. This receptor was obtained from a female donor with Graves disease. The bases are TGTGCCAGCAGCTCTCTGGGCGGGGGCGATTTCTACAATGAGCAGTTCTTC. The encoded protein is CASSSLGGGDFYNEQFF.